The 18 T cell receptor beta chains reported below all come from one sample, sequenced in a study of blood T cell repertoires in COVID-19. Assay used: immunoSEQ multiplex PCR; TCRdb lists only in-frame clones, some missing. Among under 300,000 clones listed, 80% to 90% were seen once. What was sequenced was peripheral blood. The receptor source for this set is a woman in her 70s with acute or convalescent COVID-19.

This sequence joins TRBV30 and TRBJ2-5; 9 nucleotides agree with TRBD2. Losses at the gene ends were 2 bases for V and 5 bases for J; bases not matched to a gene: 18. Germline loops: CDR1 GTSNPN, CDR2 SVGIG (reference sequence). CDR3 length: 18 amino acids. DNA of the CDR3: TGTGCCTGGAGTTCTCATTGTACGACCCGACTAGCGGTGGAGACCCAGTACTTC. Translation gives CAWSSHCTTRLAVETQYF.

The chain couples TRBV5-6 to TRBJ2-7; TRBD2 might be the D (7 bases). CDR1 and CDR2 from the germline V gene are SGHDT and YYEEEE. V was pared by 1 base and J by 1 base, with 12 bases between. This CDR3 is built from 15 residues. The CDR3 DNA reads TGTGCCAGCAGCTTGCGGGGGGCCGATTCCTACGAGCAGTACTTC. Protein product: CASSLRGADSYEQYF.

This clone was observed a single time. The chain couples TRBV29-1 to TRBJ1-1, with D hard to call. The V end was cut by 4 bases, the J end by 0 bases, with 15 bases between. From germline, CDR1 is SQVTM and CDR2 ANQGSEA. The CDR3 extends over 15 amino acids. The CDR3 region has the DNA TGCAGCGTTGGGGCAGGAAGAATTTTGAACACTGAAGCTTTCTTT. Translating gives CSVGAGRILNTEAFF.

V gene TRBV6-5 combines with J gene TRBJ2-3; D uncertain. The ends were cut back, 2 bases at V and 5 bases at J, with 17 bases in the middle. Germline assignment: CDR1 MNHEY and CDR2 SVGAGI. The CDR3 sequence is 16 residues long. The DNA for the CDR3 is TGTGCCAGCAGTTACGCCAATAGTCGATCCGGAGATACGCAGTATTTT. Translated, it gives CASSYANSRSGDTQYF.

The V and J genes are TRBV5-6 and TRBJ1-2; 7 bases fit TRBD1. In germline, CDR1 is SGHDT, CDR2 YYEEEE. Losses at the gene ends were 8 bases for V and 1 base for J; bases not matched to a gene: 8. CDR3 length: 14 residues. CDR3 in amino acids: CASDRVGLNYGYTF. The CDR3 DNA is TGTGCCAGTGACAGGGTCGGGCTTAACTATGGCTACACCTTC.

This chain uses TRBV3-1 (or the pseudogene TRBV3-2) with TRBJ1-2; D is ambiguous. The germline CDR1 and CDR2 sequences are LGHDT and YNNKEL (reference sequence). Trimming removed 4 bases at V and 8 bases at J, with 17 bases between. This CDR3 has 14 residues. The CDR3 nucleotides are TGTGCCAGCAGCCCGGCAACTTGGAGGGCGGGCTACACCTTC. It specifies CASSPATWRAGYTF.

The sample holds one count of this clone. This rearrangement joins TRBV7-9 to TRBJ2-5; D ambiguous. This CDR3 is 12 amino acids long. Trimming pared 8 bases from V and 5 bases from J, leaving 12 bases between. Germline V CDR1 and CDR2: SEHNR, FQNEAQ (reference sequence). CDR3 DNA sequence: TGTGCCAGCCGGGTAGTACCGGAGACCCAGTACTTC. Encoded protein: CASRVVPETQYF.

The rearrangement uses TRBV20-1 and TRBJ2-1; no clear D. V was clipped by 0 bases and J by 10 bases, with 4 bases between them. The germline gives CDR1 DFQATT, CDR2 SNEGSKA (reference sequence). CDR3 length: 10 amino acids. This CDR3 reads CSARDREQFF. In nucleotides, the CDR3 is TGCAGTGCTAGAGATCGGGAGCAGTTCTTC.

This clone was seen more than once but under ten times. The J gene is TRBJ1-3, the V gene TRBV6-5; TRBD1 matches at 9 bases. J gave up 6 bases and V 6 bases, and 6 bases lay outside the gene matches. CDR1 and CDR2 (germline): MNHEY, SVGAGI. This CDR3 comprises 14 residues. CDR3 sequence: CASSRDRVENTIYF. DNA of the CDR3: TGTGCCAGCAGCCGGGACAGGGTGGAAAACACCATATATTTT.

This clone has only a few counts. The V gene is TRBV2, the J gene TRBJ1-2; 8 nucleotides match TRBD1. This CDR3 is 15 amino acids long. Losses at the gene ends were 2 bases for V and 7 bases for J; bases not matched to a gene: 9. Germline values: CDR1 SNHLY, CDR2 FYNNEI. CDR3 sequence reads: CASSELARGRSGYTF. For the CDR3, the DNA is TGTGCCAGCAGTGAATTGGCCAGGGGGCGAAGTGGCTACACCTTC.

The rearrangement links TRBV27 to TRBJ1-3; D is ambiguous. CDR3 length: 14 amino acids. V was clipped by 5 bases and J by 3 bases, with 11 bases between them. Germline V gene sequence: CDR1 MNHEY, CDR2 SMNVEV (reference sequence). DNA for the CDR3: TGTGCCAGCAGTCCCCGGGGATTTGGAAACACCATATATTTT. It codes for CASSPRGFGNTIYF.

The chain has TRBV12-3 or TRBV12-4 and TRBJ1-2; possible D gene TRBD1, 5 bases. V lost 4 bases and J 4 bases, leaving 10 bases between the germline ends. The CDR3 sequence is 13 residues long. The CDR3 bases are TGTGCCAGCAGTTGGCAGGGCGGCTATGGCTACACCTTC. Amino acids: CASSWQGGYGYTF.

This clone has only one observation. CDR3 amino acids: CASSPIAGGVPETQYF. The CDR3 coding sequence is TGTGCCAGCAGCCCAATAGCGGGGGGGGTCCCAGAGACCCAGTACTTC. J is TRBJ2-5 and V is TRBV7-9, with TRBD2 matching 11 bases. The ends lost 5 bases at V and 4 bases at J; junction bases unmatched: 9. CDR1 is SEHNR, CDR2 FQNEAQ, per germline (reference sequence). The CDR3 runs to 16 residues.

The chain combines TRBV7-3 with TRBJ1-1; 7 bases are a match to TRBD1. The CDR3 is made up of 11 amino acids. Germline CDR1 and CDR2: SGHTA and FQGTGA. V dropped 5 bases and J dropped 10; count of bases not matched to a gene: 4. CDR3 in amino acids: CASSTDRVAFF. CDR3 coding DNA: TGTGCCAGCAGCACCGACAGGGTAGCTTTCTTT.

CDR3 in amino acids: CASSQDEAETIYF. CDR3 bases: TGCGCCAGCAGCCAAGATGAAGCTGAGACCATATATTTT. The V and J genes are TRBV4-1 and TRBJ1-3, with D unresolved. The CDR3 consists of 13 residues. Trimming pared 0 bases from V and 10 bases from J, leaving 10 bases between. Germline loops: CDR1 MGHRA, CDR2 YSYEKL.

Regarding this clone: The same CDR3 is also encoded by other DNA sequences in this sample. The chain links TRBV5-1 to TRBJ2-1, with D possibly TRBD2 on 6 matching bases. V lost 4 bases, J lost 0 bases, and 14 bases lay in between. The CDR3 totals 16 residues. The germline CDR1 and CDR2 sequences are SGHRS and YFSETQ. For the CDR3, the DNA is TGCGCCAGCAGCCTGGCGGGGAGGAGCTCCTACAATGAGCAGTTCTTC. It specifies CASSLAGRSSYNEQFF.

The V call is TRBV12-3 or TRBV12-4, the J call TRBJ2-7; possibly TRBD1 for D (5 bases). Trimming removed 3 bases at V and 3 bases at J, with 9 bases between. The CDR3 totals 13 residues. Here the CDR3 reads CASSFSRGYEQYF. CDR3 DNA: TGTGCCAGCAGTTTTTCAAGGGGCTACGAGCAGTACTTC.

The J gene is TRBJ1-1, the V gene TRBV5-1; D not certain. Germline V gene sequence: CDR1 SGHRS, CDR2 YFSETQ. V was cut by 6 bases and J by 3 bases, with 15 bases left in between. CDR3 length: 14 residues. The chain's CDR3 is CASTLSFGDTEAFF. Here the CDR3 DNA reads TGCGCCAGCACCCTTTCCTTCGGGGACACTGAAGCTTTCTTT.